One sample yielded the 11 T cell receptor beta chains listed below, sequenced in a study of blood T cell repertoires in COVID-19. The repertoire was sequenced with immunoSEQ multiplex PCR; TCRdb's copy has only in-frame clones and lacks some. Of approximately 270,000 clones listed, roughly 80% are singletons. The specimen was peripheral blood. The source of these receptors is an older man with acute or convalescent COVID-19.

This clone has a handful of counts. The chain joins TRBV24-1 to TRBJ2-3; no definite D call. CDR1 and CDR2 (germline): KGHDR, SFDVKD. Trimming cost V 1 base and J 4 bases, with 11 bases left between them. This CDR3 spans 15 amino acids. Here the CDR3 DNA reads TGTGCCACCAGTGATTTTAAACTCCACGCAGATACGCAGTATTTT. It is translated as CATSDFKLHADTQYF.

This chain links TRBV5-6 with TRBJ2-5, with 7 bases fitting TRBD1. Germline V gene data show CDR1 as SGHDT and CDR2 as YYEEEE. The ends lost 4 bases at V and 0 bases at J; junction bases unmatched: 9. This CDR3 is 16 amino acids long. The CDR3 here is CASSLLPGQYQETQYF. As DNA, the CDR3 is TGTGCCAGCAGCCTACTCCCGGGACAGTACCAAGAGACCCAGTACTTC.

V is TRBV7-8 and J is TRBJ1-6, with 8 bases aligning to TRBD1. This CDR3 comprises 16 residues. The germline V gene has CDR1 SGHVS and CDR2 FQNEAQ. The V and J ends lost 3 bases and 0 bases, in that order; junction bases with no gene match: 1. This chain's CDR3 is CASSFQGASYNSPLHF. CDR3 coding DNA: TGTGCCAGCAGCTTCCAGGGGGCCTCCTATAATTCACCCCTCCACTTT.

Notes on this clone: One end of the junction is discordant with germline, which a read error may explain. The rearrangement joins TRBV3-1 (or the pseudogene TRBV3-2) to TRBJ1-1; D possibly corresponds to TRBD1 (5 bases). The CDR3 contains 12 residues. Germline V CDR1 and CDR2: LGHDT, YNNKEL (reference sequence). CDR3 DNA: TGTGCCAGCAGCCAACGGGGGACTGGAGCTTTCTTT. This gives the protein CASSQRGTGAFF.

The rearrangement uses TRBV30 and TRBJ1-5, with D possibly TRBD1 on 5 matching bases. V dropped 4 bases and J dropped 1 base, with 8 bases sitting between them. This CDR3 comprises 13 residues. CDR1 GTSNPN and CDR2 SVGIG come from the germline V gene (reference sequence). The CDR3 bases are TGTGCCTGGACGGCAGGGAGCAATCAGCCCCAGCATTTT. Protein: CAWTAGSNQPQHF.

The sample holds one count of this clone. This chain links TRBV11-2 with TRBJ1-5; possibly TRBD1 for D (5 bases). Trimming stripped 3 bases from V and 5 bases from J, with 11 bases between. CDR1 and CDR2 from the germline V gene are SGHAT and FQNNGV. The length of the CDR3 is 14 residues. CDR3 residues: CASSFRGGDQPQHF. As DNA, the CDR3 is TGTGCCAGCAGCTTCCGGGGGGGGGATCAGCCCCAGCATTTT.

The chain is built from TRBV5-5 and TRBJ1-2, with D unclear. CDR1 and CDR2 (germline): SGHKS, YYEKEE (reference sequence). The CDR3 is 12 amino acids. Trimming left V 2 bases short and J 12 bases short, with 14 bases between. DNA of the CDR3: TGTGCCAGCAGCTTCAACACCCTCGCACACACCTTC. Translation: CASSFNTLAHTF. Filled out from reference TRBV5-5 and TRBJ1-2, the complete variable domain reads DAGVTQSPTHLIKTRGQQVTLRCSPISGHKSVSWYQQVLGQGPQFIFQYYEKEERGRGNFPDRFSARQFPNYSSELNVNALLLGDSALYLCASSFNTLAHTFGSGTRLTVV.

This rearrangement joins TRBV5-4 to TRBJ2-1; the match to TRBD2 covers 7 bases. Germline CDR1 and CDR2: SGHNT and YYREEE (reference sequence). The J segment lost 0 bases and the V segment lost 4 bases, leaving 4 bases of the junction unmatched. The CDR3 is made up of 15 amino acids. The CDR3, as DNA: TGTGCCAGCAGCCCCCAGCGGGACTCCTACAATGAGCAGTTCTTC. Translation gives CASSPQRDSYNEQFF.

Turning to this clone: Distinct nucleotide sequences in the sample also encode this CDR3. J is TRBJ2-7 and V is TRBV7-9; weak D call: TRBD2 (5 bases). CDR3 size: 12 residues. Trimming took off 5 bases at V and 1 base at J, with 6 bases between the two ends. Germline loops: CDR1 SEHNR, CDR2 FQNEAQ (reference sequence). DNA of the CDR3: TGTGCCAGCAGCCCGGGATCCTACGAGCAGTACTTC. Translation: CASSPGSYEQYF.

This clone was seen a few times. The chain employs TRBV14 and TRBJ1-2; 10 bases fit TRBD1. The CDR3 contains 17 residues. From germline, CDR1 is SGHDN and CDR2 FVKESK. V shed 4 bases and J 0 bases; nucleotides not matched to a gene: 8. The DNA of the CDR3 is TGTGCCAGCAGCCCTCTAATGGGACAGGGGCCTAACTATGGCTACACCTTC. As protein: CASSPLMGQGPNYGYTF.

V usage is TRBV7-8 and J usage is TRBJ2-2; D remains unclear. The CDR3 covers 15 residues. Trimming took 5 bases from V and 4 from J, leaving 14 bases between them. CDR1 and CDR2 from the germline V gene are SGHVS and FQNEAQ. CDR3 bases: TGTGCCAGCAGCCTGTCCGACTCTTCCACCGGGGAGCTGTTTTTT. It yields the protein CASSLSDSSTGELFF.